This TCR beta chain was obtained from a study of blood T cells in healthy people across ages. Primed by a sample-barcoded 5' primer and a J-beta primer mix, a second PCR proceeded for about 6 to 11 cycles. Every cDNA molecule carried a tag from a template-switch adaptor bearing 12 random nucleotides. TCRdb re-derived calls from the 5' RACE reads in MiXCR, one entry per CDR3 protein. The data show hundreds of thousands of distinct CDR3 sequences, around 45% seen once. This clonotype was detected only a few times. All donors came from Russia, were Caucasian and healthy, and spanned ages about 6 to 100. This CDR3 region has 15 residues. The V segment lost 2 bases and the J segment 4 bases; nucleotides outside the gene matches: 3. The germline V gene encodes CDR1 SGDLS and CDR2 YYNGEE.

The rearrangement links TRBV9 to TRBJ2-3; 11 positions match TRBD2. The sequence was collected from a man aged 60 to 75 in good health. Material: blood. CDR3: CASSVDSGGADTQYF. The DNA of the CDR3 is TGTGCCAGCAGCGTGGATAGCGGGGGGGCAGATACGCAGTATTTT.